A selection of T cell receptor beta chains follows, all from one sample in a study of T-cell reconstitution after alpha-beta-depleted transplantation in children. From the PCR reads, TCRdb called clonotypes with MiXCR, one entry per CDR3 protein. The sample lists about 640,000 distinct CDR3 sequences; approximately 13% were seen once. The input for sequencing was PBMCs, mostly from graft donor cells, taken 360 days after TCRalphabeta/CD19-depleted stem cell transplant. Receptors were obtained from a male patient younger than 18 who had a stem cell transplant for acute myeloid leukemia, so the T cells may come from the graft donor. Both conserved end residues are part of each CDR3.

TRBV6-2/TRBV6-3 | CASSRPRTGQRSNEQFF
TRBV12-3/TRBV12-4 | CASSLGAGDTGELFF
TRBV29-1 | CSVEEAAGGADTQYF
TRBV15 | CATSGTGLETQYF
TRBV7-2 | CASSLAWGQETQYF
TRBV7-9 | CASSKGVLNIQYF
TRBV5-5 | CASSGDNGLNQPQHF
TRBV7-3 | CASSLFGTSVRNEQFF
TRBV4-3 | CASSQDLGGNGYTF
TRBV6-1 | CASSGTGDYTDTQYF
TRBV6-2/TRBV6-3 | CASRAALAGLDTQYF
TRBV11-2 | CASSLELVESGSNEQFF
TRBV6-2/TRBV6-3 | CASSSVRRLSPVRTEAFF
TRBV5-1 | CASSLDRVSGANVLTF
TRBV7-9 | CASSSPQGWGSHHEQYF
TRBV10-3 | CAISEPGQGANNEQFF
TRBV7-3 | CASRGRLAGVDTQYF
TRBV19 | CASRRELAGESEQFF
TRBV5-1 | CASSLAGDLQETQYF
TRBV21-1 | CASSKRADQETQYF
TRBV29-1 | CSVAVSFEQYF
TRBV11-2 | CASSYKTTSGILNTGELFF
TRBV7-9 | CASSQMDSNQPQHF
TRBV21-1 | CASSPGTSGSGAYEQYF
TRBV15 | CATSRARDREQYF
TRBV7-2 | CASSSIGRSGELFF
TRBV12-3/TRBV12-4 | CASSLWGSGGTNEQFF
TRBV28 | CASSLLTSGGRSKDSEQFF
TRBV5-1 | CASSLFEGIGGNTIYF
TRBV28 | CASSSTSGSSDINEQFF
TRBV6-1 | CASSTLAGAPYNEQFF
TRBV20-1 | CSGTSGRTGELFF
TRBV13 | CASNTKRAGGIGGELFF
TRBV5-1 | CASSIMEGASGTQYF
TRBV5-1 | CASSLGARTPQETQYF
TRBV9 | CASSVGSLRDTEAFF
TRBV20-1 | CSASVGLVSFNEQYF
TRBV28 | CASSFPEGGNEQFF
TRBV4-3 | CASSHNHEQFF
TRBV15 | CATSRDGAGGLKETQYF
TRBV7-3 | CASSSHTGVTDTQYF
TRBV4-1 | CASSQVTGNTEAFF
TRBV28 | CASSPHRQGPYEQYF
TRBV12-3/TRBV12-4 | CASSSSPGTAYF
TRBV28 | CASSLVGRGNYNEQFF
TRBV29-1 | CSVWVGNQPQHF
TRBV29-1 | CSVEGITDTQYF
TRBV28 | CASSLPGLAGEVRDEQFF
TRBV28 | CASRLAGNTGELFF
TRBV5-1 | CASSLGLNEQYF
TRBV11-2 | CASSSLGSTGVQETQYF
TRBV29-1 | CSALGSGRTIYEQYF
TRBV7-2 | CASSYNNRHRYEQYF